The present T cell receptor beta chain was sequenced within a study of blood T cell repertoires in COVID-19 (dated by TCRdb to about 2020). The study in broad terms: The collaborator samples originated in the United States, Italy and Spain and spanned the acute and convalescent phases of COVID-19. HLA class I and class II types, where available, came from metadata supplied by the sample provider rather than from assay-based typing. The prospective study material was composed of cDNA or gDNA derived from T cells, B-cell-depleted T cells, or PBMCs. A de-identified subject ID, COVID-19 status, age in years and sex were almost always included in the sample metadata. A freely available public database, intended as a resource for researchers studying the immune response to SARS-CoV-2, is where the repertoires were released. The samples were drawn from the first 160 participants of the ongoing ImmuneRACE study and from under 1,500 subjects provided by 6 global collaborators. Subjects who had been exposed to COVID-19, were actively infected with it, or had recovered from it provided the deeply sampled blood TCRbeta repertoires that made up the dataset. The paper as a whole reports these results and caveats: The quantity of clinical and demographic metadata differed by source and by participant and was supplied without curation.

About this clone: Its specific antigen is unknown. The sample holds no much larger clone one base away, and base qualities are not on file.

TCRbeta CDR3 regions were amplified from genomic DNA using the immunoSEQ Assay, a bias-controlled multiplex PCR. The original methods were these. Within the assay, amplification of reference gene primers was used to estimate how many nucleated cells each sample contained. Sequence reads were collapsed and filtered to measure the absolute abundance of every unique TCRbeta CDR3 rearrangement. For each sample, productive Simpson clonality was calculated by taking the square root of Simpson's diversity index across productive rearrangements. Entries here come from immuneACCESS through TCRdb and include only in-frame sequences with V and J called. Some clones fail to appear in such tables; in the studies checked, an unresolved V gene covers under half of the shortfall, and the cause of the remainder is unknown. The D gene and trimming were derived from the DNA, and the V and J assignments and clone size from that table. The sample yields about 310,000 clones; around 87% were counted once. The top ten clonotypes cover 1% to 1.5% of the sample.

Each collaborating institution followed its own protocols to collect whole blood in K2EDTA tubes. For TCRbeta analysis, collaborators shipped samples in one of three forms: frozen whole blood, isolated PBMCs, or DNA extracted from either of those sample types. CDR1 KGHDR and CDR2 SFDVKD are derived from the germline V gene. Including cysteine and phenylalanine, the CDR3 has 18 amino acids. The kept DNA is CDR3 alone, 54 bases in frame from the first base. Germline trimming: 0 bases from V, 0 bases from J; junction bases outside gene matches: 5. The sequenced material came from peripheral blood. This TCR was sampled from a man in his 70s with acute or convalescent COVID-19. Rearrangement joined TRBV24-1 to TRBJ2-4; 9 of the junction bases match TRBD1. The nucleotides read TGTGCCACCAGTGATTTGGCGGGACAGGGACTAGCCAAAAACATTCAGTACTTC. It translates as CATSDLAGQGLAKNIQYF.